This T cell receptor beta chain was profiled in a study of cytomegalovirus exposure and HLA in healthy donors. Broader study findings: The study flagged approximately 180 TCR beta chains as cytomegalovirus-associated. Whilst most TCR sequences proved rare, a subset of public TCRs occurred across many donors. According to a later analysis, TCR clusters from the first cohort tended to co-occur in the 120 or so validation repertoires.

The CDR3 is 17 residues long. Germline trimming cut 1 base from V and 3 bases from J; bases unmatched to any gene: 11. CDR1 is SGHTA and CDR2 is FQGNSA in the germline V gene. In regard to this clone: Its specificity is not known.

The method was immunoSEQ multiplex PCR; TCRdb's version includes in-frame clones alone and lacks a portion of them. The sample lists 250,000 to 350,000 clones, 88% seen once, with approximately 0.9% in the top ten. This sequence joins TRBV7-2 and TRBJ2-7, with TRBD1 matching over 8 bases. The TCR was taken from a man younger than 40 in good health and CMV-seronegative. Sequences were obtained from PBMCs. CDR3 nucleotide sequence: TGTGCCAGCAGCTTAGAGTACAGGGGGACCCCTAACTACGAGCAGTACTTC. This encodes CASSLEYRGTPNYEQYF.